Below, 16 T cell receptor beta chains from the same sample are listed, as sequenced in a study of post-analysis software for immune sequencing data. Study conclusions and caveats: Controls showed lower frequencies than patients for a handful of TRBV segments, and TRBV5-6, TRBV5-1 and TRBV20-1 were among these.

cDNA libraries for TCR beta contained unique molecular identifiers. A single record per CDR3 protein comes from TCRdb applying MiXCR to the PCR reads. The sample has around 250,000 distinct CDR3 sequences, 30% to 45% seen once. These TCRs' antigens remain unknown. The material sequenced was blood. These TCRs come from a girl under 18 with multiple sclerosis.

The V call is TRBV7-2, the J call TRBJ2-1; TRBD2 aligns across 9 bases. The CDR3 totals 15 residues. V gave up 7 bases and J gave up 2 bases; unmatched junction bases: 6. Germline V gene sequence: CDR1 SGHTA, CDR2 FQGNSA. The CDR3 region is CASKTSGFTYNEQFF. CDR3 nucleotide sequence: TGTGCCAGCAAAACTAGCGGGTTTACCTACAATGAGCAGTTCTTC.

This clonotype was seen only a few times. This may stem from a read error, because a much larger clone lies one nucleotide away. V usage is TRBV20-1 and J usage is TRBJ2-1; the D gene is possibly TRBD2 (5 bases). The better agreement between TRBJ2-7 and the DNA end casts doubt on the J call. The CDR3 loop spans 14 amino acids. Germline V gene sequence: CDR1 DFQATT, CDR2 SNEGSKA (reference sequence). This CDR3 is CSARPTGKYNEQYF. DNA of the CDR3: TGCAGTGCTAGGCCGACGGGGAAGTACAATGAGCAGTACTTC.

V gene TRBV20-1 combines with J gene TRBJ2-5; no reliable D call. V lost 6 bases, J lost 2 bases, and 10 bases lay in between. Germline CDR1 reads DFQATT; CDR2 reads SNEGSKA (reference sequence). This CDR3 has 12 residues. The CDR3 is CSARAQQETQYF. The CDR3 DNA follows: TGCAGTGCAAGGGCGCAGCAAGAGACCCAGTACTTC.

The count of this clonotype is one. This is likely a read error, given that the CDR3 carries no conserved phenylalanine or tryptophan at its end. CDR3 DNA: TGTGCCAGCAGCTTGGCGGGACAGGGGGGCCGGGAGCTGTTTGTT. This encodes CASSLAGQGGRELFV. The chain recombines TRBV5-6 with TRBJ2-2; TRBD1 matches 11 bases. The CDR3 totals 15 residues. The V gene end was trimmed by 0 bases and the J gene end by 9 bases; junction bases not matched to a gene: 4. Germline CDR1 is SGHDT and CDR2 is YYEEEE.

Many counts were recorded for this clonotype. This CDR3 reads CASSLTRVDGYTF. CDR3 nucleotide sequence: TGTGCCAGCAGCTTAACCAGGGTGGATGGCTACACCTTC. The chain is built from TRBV7-9 and TRBJ1-2, with a weak D call TRBD1 (5 bases). The V end was cut by 2 bases, the J end by 6 bases, with 10 bases between. The CDR3 is 13 amino acids. In germline, CDR1 is SEHNR, CDR2 FQNEAQ (reference sequence).

This chain links TRBV21-1 with TRBJ2-5; the tabulated D call, TRBD1, remains unverified against the DNA. The J call is uncertain, as TRBJ2-7 better fits the DNA end. TRBV21-1 counts as a pseudogene. This CDR3 has 12 residues. The CDR3: CASSWDNYEQYF. CDR3 nucleotides: TGTGCCAGCAGTTGGGACAACTACGAGCAGTACTTC.

This clonotype was seen many times. The rearrangement joins TRBV6-1 to TRBJ2-6; D unresolved. The CDR3 sequence is 14 residues long. Germline-derived CDR1 and CDR2 are MNHNS and SASEGT. V gave up 4 bases and J gave up 0 bases, with 4 bases separating them. In DNA form, the CDR3 reads TGTGCCAGCAGTGGAGTCTCTGGGGCCAACGTCCTGACTTTC. Translation: CASSGVSGANVLTF.

This chain joins TRBV19 and TRBJ2-3; D unclear. This CDR3 comprises 12 residues. V lost 1 base, J lost 10 bases, and 9 bases lay in between. In germline, CDR1 is LNHDA, CDR2 SQIVND (reference sequence). This CDR3 reads CASSIGGPAQYF. In nucleotides, the CDR3 is TGTGCCAGTAGTATAGGTGGACCGGCGCAGTATTTT.

This clonotype was seen at least ten times. This sequence joins TRBV7-9 and TRBJ2-1, with D uncertain. This CDR3 spans 12 amino acids. V shed 4 bases and J shed 10 bases, with 11 bases lying between them. Germline-derived CDR1 and CDR2 are SEHNR and FQNEAQ (reference sequence). CDR3 in amino acids: CASSYGVREQFF. Written as DNA, the CDR3 is TGTGCCAGCAGCTACGGTGTTAGGGAGCAGTTCTTC.

This clonotype turned up a few times. The rearrangement links TRBV3-1 to TRBJ1-1; no firm D call. Per germline, CDR1 LGHDT and CDR2 YNNKEL (reference sequence). CDR3 length equals 16 residues. V dropped 2 bases and J dropped 5 bases, with 18 bases sitting between them. CDR3 nucleotides: TGTGCCAGCAGCCAACAGCGTAGGGTTTCGTTGACTGAAGCTTTCTTT. Translated, it gives CASSQQRRVSLTEAFF.

Many counts were recorded for this clonotype. V usage is TRBV19 and J usage is TRBJ2-1, with D maybe TRBD2 (6 bases). Germline-derived CDR1 and CDR2 are LNHDA and SQIVND (reference sequence). The CDR3 length is 14 residues. Trimming left V 10 bases short and J 8 bases short, with 21 bases between. The CDR3 region is CATTKEGVHDEQFF. CDR3 sequence (DNA): TGTGCCACTACGAAGGAGGGAGTTCATGATGAGCAGTTCTTC. Based on the CDR3 plus reference TRBV19 and TRBJ2-1, the full variable domain is DGGITQSPKYLFRKEGQNVTLSCEQNLNHDAMYWYRQDPGQGLRLIYYSQIVNDFQKGDIAEGYSVSREKKESFPLTVTSAQKNPTAFYLCATTKEGVHDEQFFGPGTRLTVL.

The rearrangement links TRBV4-1 to TRBJ2-7; 10 bases agree with TRBD2. The V gene end was trimmed by 2 bases and the J gene end by 3 bases; junction bases not matched to a gene: 4. There are 15 residues in the CDR3. Looked up from germline, CDR1 is MGHRA and CDR2 is YSYEKL. This CDR3 reads CASSQLAGVVYEQYF. The CDR3 bases are TGCGCCAGCAGCCAACTAGCGGGAGTGGTCTACGAGCAGTACTTC.

This clonotype came up many times. The gene calls are TRBV15 and TRBJ2-7; 9 bases line up with TRBD2. J gave up 4 bases and V 1 base, and 5 bases lay outside the gene matches. CDR3 size: 15 residues. Germline V CDR1 and CDR2: LNHNV, YYDKDF (reference sequence). This CDR3 reads CATSRVLAGTYEQYF. CDR3 coding DNA: TGTGCCACCAGCAGAGTCCTAGCGGGGACTTACGAGCAGTACTTC.

This clonotype was counted only a few times. The chain links TRBV12-3 or TRBV12-4 to TRBJ2-2; D is uncertain. V was pared by 6 bases and J by 4 bases, with 12 bases between. This CDR3 region has 14 residues. The CDR3 protein is CASSQDGATGELFF. The CDR3 region has the DNA TGTGCCAGCAGCCAAGACGGAGCCACCGGGGAGCTGTTTTTT.

The J gene is TRBJ2-3, the V gene TRBV10-3, with a tentative D call TRBD1 (5 bases). The germline V gene encodes CDR1 ENHRY and CDR2 SYGVKD. The CDR3 is 13 amino acids. Trimming stripped 3 bases from V and 4 bases from J, with 8 bases between. The CDR3 DNA reads TGTGCCATCAGTGAAACAGGCGCAGATACGCAGTATTTT. Its protein is CAISETGADTQYF.

As regards this clonotype: One end of the junction does not line up with germline, which may come from a read error. J is TRBJ2-2 and V is TRBV29-1; 10 nucleotides line up with TRBD1. In germline, CDR1 is SQVTM, CDR2 ANQGSEA. The CDR3 is made up of 14 amino acids. CDR3 protein: CSVAGTGVTGERFF. For the CDR3, the DNA is TGCAGCGTGGCCGGGACAGGGGTCACCGGGGAGCGGTTTTTT.